This T cell receptor beta chain appears in the sequencing data of a study of cytomegalovirus exposure and HLA in healthy donors. Germline V gene lookup returns CDR1 SGHRS and CDR2 YFSETQ. V lost 0 bases, J lost 0 bases, and 10 bases lay in between. The CDR3 has 15 amino acids. PCR involved 60 Vbeta and 13 Jbeta primers. Libraries were prepared by immunoSEQ multiplex PCR; TCRdb keeps only in-frame clonotypes and omits some of them. The table shows roughly 120,000 clones, with approximately 81% occurring only once. Study-wide findings and caveats: Productive rates of about 87% or about 30% were seen for most TCR beta V segments in an earlier analysis.

This clone was counted only a few times. Antigen unknown. Sequencing was carried out using PBMCs. The chain employs TRBV5-1 and TRBJ2-7; the D gene is possibly TRBD2 (6 bases). The clonotype originates from a young man in good health and CMV-seropositive. CDR3 nucleotides: TGCGCCAGCAGCTTGGTCGGAGGGCTCTCCTACGAGCAGTACTTC. It translates to CASSLVGGLSYEQYF.